Listed below are T cell receptor beta chains from one sample, sequenced in a study of Ad26.COV2.S vaccination and SARS-CoV-2 variants. The data were produced by immunoSEQ multiplex PCR, yet TCRdb's version contains in-frame clones alone and is incomplete. The table includes about 350,000 clones, approximately 90% detected once. This specimen was peripheral blood, taken in a trial of Ad26.COV2.S vaccine versus placebo. The origin of the receptors is a person aged 18 to 59 who received the Ad26.COV2.S COVID-19 vaccine or a placebo. The CDR3 runs from the conserved cysteine through the conserved F or W.

TRBJ1-2,TRBV15,CATSASPQGGYGYTF
TRBJ2-7,TRBV27,CASSYSQGVAYEQYF
TRBJ1-5,TRBV2,CASRAGTQRDQPQHF
TRBJ1-2,TRBV4-1,CASSQPGQNYGYTF
TRBJ1-2,TRBV29-1,CSAEGQEYYGYTF
TRBJ2-7,TRBV28,CASSSPTSGHVHEQYF
TRBJ1-2,TRBV9,CASSVGQALNYGYTF
TRBJ2-1,TRBV27,CASSLMGLTGDEQFF
TRBJ2-2,TRBV10-3,CAISDNLIGELFF
TRBJ1-5,TRBV4-3,CASSQDSGVGNQPQHF
TRBJ1-2,TRBV6-5,CASSPNGQAGGYTF
TRBJ1-3,TRBV4-3,CASSQVSNSGNTIYF
TRBJ2-1,TRBV11-2,CASSSTNRNNEQFF
TRBJ1-4,TRBV7-9,CASSLNSATNEKLFF
TRBJ1-1,TRBV12-3/TRBV12-4,CASSAGQHTEAFF
TRBJ1-2,TRBV5-1,CASSRTGANYGYTF
TRBJ2-7,TRBV7-9,CASRGGGHSYEQYF
TRBJ2-3,TRBV5-8,CASSFRGTDTQYF
TRBJ2-3,TRBV5-4,CASSLREPPDTQYF
TRBJ2-6,TRBV15,CATSRAGGKAGANVLTF
TRBJ1-1,TRBV29-1,CSVEVRNQMTEAFF
TRBJ1-2,TRBV27,CASGRGGVYGYTF
TRBJ2-4,TRBV25-1,CASLTLDRGAKNIQYF
TRBJ2-1,TRBV7-8,CASSPKGAASSYNEQFF
TRBJ1-6,TRBV10-1,CASSWGSEENSPLHF
TRBJ2-7,TRBV6-5,CASRRQGNSYEQYF
TRBJ1-6,TRBV7-8,CASRPTGGIYNSPLHF
TRBJ2-3,TRBV7-2,CASSLAPLASRGTDTQYF
TRBJ1-3,TRBV3-1/TRBV3-2,CASSQQPGPGNTIYF
TRBJ1-2,TRBV19,CASSRTGSSNYGYTF
TRBJ2-7,TRBV5-1,CASSTSGGYEQYF
TRBJ1-2,TRBV2,CASSDGGGTDYGYTF
TRBJ1-1,TRBV7-2,CASSFSRNTEAFF
TRBJ2-3,TRBV2,CASMERDFPDTQYF
TRBJ2-5,TRBV28,CASIEIGQGQETQYF
TRBJ2-7,TRBV2,CATGTINYEQYF
TRBJ2-7,TRBV2,CASSVNRGVYEQYF
TRBJ2-5,TRBV9,CASSFSAGGGPETQYF
TRBJ1-1,TRBV6-1,CASSETWNTEAFF
TRBJ2-7,TRBV28,CASSSPGTTVYEQYF
TRBJ1-4,TRBV10-1,CASSRTPQREKLFF
TRBJ2-1,TRBV6-1,CASSEWRAPYNEQFF
TRBJ1-4,TRBV4-2,CASGTGEATNEKLFF
TRBJ2-5,TRBV7-2,CASRRGFPQETQYF
TRBJ2-7,TRBV10-3,CAISEAGKVSYEQYF
TRBJ1-5,TRBV6-2/TRBV6-3,CASSYSLTQPQHF
TRBJ2-7,TRBV11-2,CASSYSYEQYF
TRBJ2-3,TRBV7-3,CASSLTAGTDTQYF
TRBJ1-1,TRBV6-6,CASSNRDGAEAFF
TRBJ2-7,TRBV2,CASSQLDTAYEQYF
TRBJ2-2,TRBV9,CASSVFGVGNTGELFF
TRBJ1-4,TRBV18,CASSPLEGEKLFF
TRBJ1-2,TRBV10-3,CAISEPGEGPGGYTF